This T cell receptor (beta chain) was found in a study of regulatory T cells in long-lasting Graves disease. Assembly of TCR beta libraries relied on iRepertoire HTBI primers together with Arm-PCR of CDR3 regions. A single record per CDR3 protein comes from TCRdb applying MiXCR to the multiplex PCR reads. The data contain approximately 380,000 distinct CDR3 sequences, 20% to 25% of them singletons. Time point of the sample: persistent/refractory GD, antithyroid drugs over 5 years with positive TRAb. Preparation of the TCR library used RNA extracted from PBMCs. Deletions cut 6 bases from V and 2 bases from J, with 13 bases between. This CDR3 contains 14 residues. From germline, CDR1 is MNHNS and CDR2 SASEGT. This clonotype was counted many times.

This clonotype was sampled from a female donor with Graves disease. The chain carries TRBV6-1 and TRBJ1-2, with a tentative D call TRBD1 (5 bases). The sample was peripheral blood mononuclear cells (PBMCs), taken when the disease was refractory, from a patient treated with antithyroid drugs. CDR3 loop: CASRRGSPNYGYTF. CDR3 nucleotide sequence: TGTGCCAGCAGGAGGGGCAGCCCGAACTATGGCTACACCTTC.